This passage covers 29 T cell receptor beta chains from one sample sequenced in a study of blood T cells in healthy people across ages. A J-beta primer mix and a sample-barcoded 5' primer were used in a second PCR of about 7 to 11 cycles. MiXCR, applied by TCRdb to the 5' RACE reads, yields one record per CDR3 protein. The data contain just over 1 million distinct CDR3 sequences, 35% to 50% of them singletons. Sequencing input: blood. The source is an older woman in good health.

Only a few counts were recorded for this clonotype. The gene calls are TRBV20-1 and TRBJ1-5, with TRBD1 matching over 7 bases. The CDR3 contains 14 residues. Per the germline V gene, CDR1 is DFQATT and CDR2 is SNEGSKA (reference sequence). The V gene end was trimmed by 5 bases and the J gene end by 4 bases; junction bases not matched to a gene: 8. The CDR3, as DNA: TGCAGTGCTCTAAGACAGGGATTAAATCAGCCCCAGCATTTT. It encodes CSALRQGLNQPQHF.

The V call is TRBV3-1, the J call TRBJ2-5; D call uncertain. Near its end, the DNA agrees better with TRBJ2-7, so the J call may be wrong. Germline V gene data show CDR1 as LGHDT and CDR2 as YNNKEL (reference sequence). The CDR3 sequence is 12 residues long. CDR3 DNA: TGTGCCAGCAGCCAAGTTATCTACGAGCAGTACTTC. Translating it yields CASSQVIYEQYF.

The chain uses TRBV27 and TRBJ2-3; D perhaps matches TRBD2 (5 bases). Trimming shortened V by 0 bases and J by 5 bases, and 9 bases separated the two germline ends. Per germline, CDR1 MNHEY and CDR2 SMNVEV (reference sequence). This CDR3 spans 14 amino acids. The DNA for the CDR3 is TGTGCCAGCAGTTTATCGGTAGGGAGAGATACGCAGTATTTT. It translates to CASSLSVGRDTQYF.

The J gene is TRBJ2-5, the V gene TRBV4-1, with D possibly TRBD1 on 5 matching bases. Per germline, CDR1 MGHRA and CDR2 YSYEKL. V was cut by 2 bases and J by 2 bases, with 18 bases left in between. This CDR3 is 17 amino acids long. In DNA, the CDR3 is TGCGCCAGCAGCCAATACCAAATGAGGTCAGGGCAAGAGACCCAGTACTTC. This gives the protein CASSQYQMRSGQETQYF.

V and J are TRBV5-1 and TRBJ1-2; the match to TRBD1 covers 9 bases. V shed 0 bases and J 5 bases; nucleotides not matched to a gene: 5. CDR1 and CDR2 from the germline V gene are SGHRS and YFSETQ. The CDR3 runs 15 residues. CDR3 region: CASSLAPTGGYGYTF. The DNA for the CDR3 is TGCGCCAGCAGCTTGGCCCCGACAGGGGGGTATGGCTACACCTTC.

V gene TRBV6-6 combines with J gene TRBJ2-7, with D perhaps matching TRBD1 or TRBD2 (5 bases each). CDR1 is MNHNY and CDR2 is SVGAGI in the germline V gene (reference sequence). V was shortened by 5 bases and J by 5 bases, with 25 bases between the two germline ends. CDR3 length equals 17 residues. The CDR3 sequence: CASSHRKADRDRHEQYF. CDR3 bases: TGTGCCAGCAGTCACCGCAAGGCGGATAGGGACCGCCACGAGCAGTACTTC.

The V gene is TRBV20-1, the J gene TRBJ1-5; 10 nucleotides match TRBD1. Germline CDR1 and CDR2: DFQATT and SNEGSKA (reference sequence). The junction had 12 bases not matched to a gene; V was cut back by 2 bases and J by 5 bases. The length of the CDR3 is 17 residues. The CDR3, as DNA: TGCAGTGCTAGACGGGACAGGGGTCCCATGGTCCATCAGCCCCAGCATTTT. Amino acids: CSARRDRGPMVHQPQHF.

The rearrangement joins TRBV27 to TRBJ2-7; 7 bases align to TRBD2. The CDR3 totals 15 residues. V gave up 0 bases and J gave up 5 bases; unmatched junction bases: 7. Germline V gene sequence: CDR1 MNHEY, CDR2 SMNVEV (reference sequence). CDR3 DNA sequence: TGTGCCAGCAGTTTATCGTGGGAGGGTAGAAACGAGCAGTACTTC. The encoded protein is CASSLSWEGRNEQYF.

This clonotype was seen more than once but under ten times. This chain links TRBV5-6 with TRBJ2-7; 11 nucleotides line up with TRBD1. CDR1 is SGHDT, CDR2 YYEEEE, per germline. This CDR3 spans 14 amino acids. J was trimmed by 9 bases and V by 3 bases; bases with no gene match: 8. CDR3 nucleotides: TGTGCCAGCAGCTATGGGACAGGGGGTTTTGCGCAGTACTTC. Protein sequence: CASSYGTGGFAQYF.

This clonotype was detected a few times. The chain couples TRBV2 to TRBJ1-1; the D gene is possibly TRBD1 (5 bases). The CDR3 spans 13 residues. Germline values: CDR1 SNHLY, CDR2 FYNNEI. The V and J ends lost 6 bases and 2 bases respectively, with 10 bases between them. CDR3 loop: CASRGTGNTEAFF. CDR3 DNA: TGTGCCAGCAGGGGGACCGGCAACACTGAAGCTTTCTTT.

The rearrangement joins TRBV20-1 to TRBJ2-7; 14 positions agree with TRBD2. There are 13 residues in the CDR3. CDR1 is DFQATT, CDR2 SNEGSKA, per germline (reference sequence). The CDR3 DNA follows: TGCAGCGGACTAGCGGGAGGCATATACGAGCAGTACTTC. This gives the protein CSGLAGGIYEQYF.

Worth noting for this clonotype: One end of the junction is discordant with germline, which a read error may explain. The J gene is TRBJ1-1, the V gene TRBV5-1; TRBD1 matches at 8 bases. Looked up from germline, CDR1 is SGHRS and CDR2 is YFSETQ. CDR3 length equals 18 residues. CDR3 amino acids: CASSLRGIMDRVKTEAFF. The DNA of the CDR3 is TGCGCCAGCAGCTTGAGGGGCATCATGGACAGGGTGAAGACTGAAGCTTTCTTT.

The chain couples TRBV4-1 to TRBJ2-5; D uncertain. The DNA end lines up better with TRBJ2-7; the J call may be wrong. The CDR3 spans 13 residues. Germline V gene data show CDR1 as MGHRA and CDR2 as YSYEKL. CDR3 nucleotide sequence: TGCGCCAGCAGCCGTGGCAGTAACTACGAGCAGTACTTC. This codes for CASSRGSNYEQYF.

The chain has TRBV20-1 and TRBJ2-4, with 11 positions matching TRBD2. Per the germline V gene, CDR1 is DFQATT and CDR2 is SNEGSKA (reference sequence). V was clipped by 4 bases and J by 4 bases; unmatched bases: 9. The CDR3 has 16 residues. CDR3 in DNA: TGCAGTGCTATAGTATTAGCGGGAGGGATGAAAAACATTCAGTACTTC. Amino acid sequence: CSAIVLAGGMKNIQYF.

This clonotype was detected a few times. J is TRBJ2-3 and V is TRBV6-5, with D uncertain. The CDR3 sequence is 11 residues long. Trimming removed 10 bases at V and 4 bases at J, with 9 bases between. Germline V gene sequence: CDR1 MNHEY, CDR2 SVGAGI. CDR3 protein: CATRTPDTQYF. Written as DNA, the CDR3 is TGTGCCACGCGAACGCCAGATACGCAGTATTTT.

This rearrangement joins TRBV3-1 to TRBJ2-7, with TRBD2 matching over 7 bases. The assigned J gene may be wrong: the sequence end matches TRBJ2-5 better. Germline assignment: CDR1 LGHDT and CDR2 YNNKEL (reference sequence). This CDR3 is 16 amino acids long. CDR3 residues: CASSQGMASGEETQYF. The CDR3 coding sequence is TGTGCCAGCAGCCAAGGTATGGCTAGCGGAGAAGAGACCCAGTACTTC.

J is TRBJ2-1 and V is TRBV15; tentatively, D is TRBD2 (6 bases). Trimming pared 5 bases from V and 5 bases from J, leaving 13 bases between. The germline gives CDR1 LNHNV, CDR2 YYDKDF (reference sequence). The CDR3 contains 14 residues. The CDR3 DNA follows: TGTGCCACCAGCTCGCGGGGAACGCACAATGAGCAGTTCTTC. As protein: CATSSRGTHNEQFF.

This clonotype was recorded a few times. J is TRBJ2-7 and V is TRBV7-9; D unclear. In germline, CDR1 is SEHNR, CDR2 FQNEAQ (reference sequence). The CDR3 is 12 amino acids. V shed 5 bases and J shed 0 bases, with 5 bases lying between them. The CDR3 DNA reads as TGTGCCAGCAGCAAAGTCTCCTACGAGCAGTACTTC. Its translation is CASSKVSYEQYF.

Here the CDR3 DNA reads TGTGCCAGCAGTAGATATACGGGTTCAGGCTATGGCTACACCTTC. It codes for CASSRYTGSGYGYTF. The chain uses TRBV6-5 and TRBJ1-2; D is uncertain. The germline V and J ends were trimmed by 5 bases and 4 bases, with 17 bases remaining between them. The CDR3 runs 15 residues. Germline loops: CDR1 MNHEY, CDR2 SVGAGI.

This clonotype has only one observation. At one of its ends the junction is not consistent with the germline gene, which may arise from a read error. The CDR3 DNA reads as TGTGCCAGCAGCCGAGCGGGACCACCAAACATTCAGTGCTTC. It yields the protein CASSRAGPPNIQCF. This chain uses TRBV11-1 with TRBJ2-4; 7 nucleotides line up with TRBD2. The CDR3 has 14 amino acids. Germline V gene sequence: CDR1 SGHAT, CDR2 FQDESV (reference sequence).

This chain connects TRBV4-1 to TRBJ2-3; no clear D gene. Germline V gene sequence: CDR1 MGHRA, CDR2 YSYEKL. Trimming took 0 bases from V and 2 from J, leaving 15 bases between them. This CDR3 region has 17 residues. CDR3 in amino acids: CASSQDRKSSLTDTQYF. The DNA for the CDR3 is TGCGCCAGCAGCCAAGATAGAAAGAGTTCCCTCACAGATACGCAGTATTTT.

This clonotype was picked up a small number of times. The gene calls are TRBV2 and TRBJ2-5, with TRBD2 identical over 8 bases. This CDR3 contains 15 residues. The junction had 8 bases not matched to a gene; V was cut back by 6 bases and J by 2 bases. Germline-derived CDR1 and CDR2 are SNHLY and FYNNEI. The DNA of the CDR3 is TGTGCCAGCAGCGGCGGGACTAGGGGGCAAGAGACCCAGTACTTC. Translation: CASSGGTRGQETQYF.

V and J are TRBV12-3 or TRBV12-4 and TRBJ2-5; 10 bases fit TRBD2. The closer fit of TRBJ2-7 to the DNA end suggests the J call may be wrong. There are 14 residues in the CDR3. Written as DNA, the CDR3 is TGTGCCAGCAGAGGAGCGGGAGGGCCCCACGAGCAGTACTTC. Its translation: CASRGAGGPHEQYF.

The rearrangement joins TRBV9 to TRBJ2-2, with 7 nucleotides matching TRBD1. Germline CDR1 reads SGDLS; CDR2 reads YYNGEE. The trim removed 0 bases at V and 4 bases at J, leaving 3 bases unmatched. The CDR3 runs 15 residues. Here the CDR3 DNA reads TGTGCCAGCAGCGTAGCGGCAGGGGGCACCGGGGAGCTGTTTTTT. Its protein product is CASSVAAGGTGELFF.

About this clonotype itself: One end of the junction fails to match germline, which may point to a read error. The chain uses TRBV20-1 and TRBJ2-3, with TRBD1 identical over 9 bases. Germline CDR1 reads DFQATT; CDR2 reads SNEGSKA (reference sequence). CDR3 size: 15 residues. CDR3 sequence reads: CSARSTGGFTDTQYF. The CDR3 DNA reads TGTAGTGCTAGATCGACAGGGGGGTTCACAGATACGCAGTATTTT.

This clonotype was picked up many times. The chain joins TRBV27 to TRBJ1-2, with D unresolved. V lost 3 bases and J 7 bases, leaving 15 bases between the germline ends. Looked up from germline, CDR1 is MNHEY and CDR2 is SMNVEV (reference sequence). The CDR3 length is 14 residues. The CDR3 coding sequence is TGTGCCAGCAGTTTCCGTGAGGGCGTGGGTGGCTACACCTTC. It yields the protein CASSFREGVGGYTF.

The chain carries TRBV7-3 and TRBJ2-5, with D possibly being TRBD2 (6 bases). V was pared by 5 bases and J by 2 bases, with 9 bases between. CDR1 and CDR2 from the germline V gene are SGHTA and FQGTGA. The CDR3 sequence is 13 residues long. In DNA form, the CDR3 reads TGTGCCAGCAGCGGGACTCCACAAGAGACCCAGTACTTC. It specifies CASSGTPQETQYF. The complete variable domain, with remaining parts taken from reference TRBV7-3 and TRBJ2-5, reads GAGVSQTPSNKVTEKGKYVELRCDPISGHTALYWYRQSLGQGPEFLIYFQGTGAADDSGLPNDRFFAVRPEGSVSTLKIQRTERGDSAVYLCASSGTPQETQYFGPGTRLLVL.

The J gene is TRBJ1-1, the V gene TRBV6-5; D unresolved. Germline V lookup: CDR1 MNHEY, CDR2 SVGAGI. V was pared by 3 bases and J by 3 bases, with 8 bases between. The CDR3 totals 13 residues. As DNA, the CDR3 is TGTGCCAGCAGTTATAACGGGGACACTGAAGCTTTCTTT. It encodes CASSYNGDTEAFF.

The CDR3 sequence is CASSQGPGVGDIQYF. The CDR3 coding sequence is TGTGCCAGCAGCCAAGGCCCGGGAGTCGGAGACATTCAGTACTTC. This rearrangement joins TRBV3-1 to TRBJ2-4; the D gene is possibly TRBD2 (6 bases). The CDR3 extends over 15 amino acids. Germline CDR1 is LGHDT and CDR2 is YNNKEL (reference sequence). The V and J ends lost 1 base and 8 bases respectively, with 15 bases between them.